One sample yielded the 11 T cell receptor beta chains listed below, sequenced in a study of cytomegalovirus exposure and HLA in healthy donors. PCR primers comprised 60 Vbeta and 13 Jbeta primers. Sequencing used immunoSEQ multiplex PCR; TCRdb keeps in-frame clones, though not all of them. The data hold 90,000 to 120,000 clones, with about 70% observed a single time. Material for sequencing was PBMCs. These TCRs come from a man over 45 in good health and CMV-seropositive.

The chain's CDR3 is CAWSVLAGGYEQYF. CDR3 coding DNA: TGTGCCTGGAGTGTACTTGCGGGAGGTTACGAGCAGTACTTC. This chain uses TRBV30 with TRBJ2-7; 8 bases are shared with TRBD2. CDR3 length: 14 residues. From germline, CDR1 is GTSNPN and CDR2 SVGIG (reference sequence). The V segment lost 0 bases and the J segment 4 bases; nucleotides outside the gene matches: 5.

The gene calls are TRBV4-1 and TRBJ2-3; 11 bases align to TRBD2. Germline values: CDR1 MGHRA, CDR2 YSYEKL. The CDR3 loop spans 18 amino acids. Germline trimming cut 3 bases from V and 7 bases from J; bases unmatched to any gene: 15. In nucleotides, the CDR3 is TGCGCCAGCAGCCACATCGCCGTTAGCGGGGGGGATGGAAATACGCAGTATTTT. Amino acid sequence: CASSHIAVSGGDGNTQYF.

The rearrangement joins TRBV27 to TRBJ2-7, with D maybe TRBD2 (7 bases). Deletions cut 6 bases from V and 1 base from J, with 16 bases between. Germline values: CDR1 MNHEY, CDR2 SMNVEV (reference sequence). The CDR3 totals 15 residues. CDR3 nucleotides: TGTGCCAGCAGGCGGGGGCGGGGTACTTCCTACGAGCAGTACTTC. It specifies CASRRGRGTSYEQYF.

This sequence joins TRBV5-1 and TRBJ2-7; 12 positions agree with TRBD2. CDR1 and CDR2 (germline): SGHRS, YFSETQ. This CDR3 contains 16 residues. V lost 4 bases to trimming and J lost 3 bases; unmatched junction nucleotides: 8. The CDR3 DNA follows: TGCGCCAGCAGCCCCGCAAGACTAGCGGGAGACTACGAGCAGTACTTC. Translating gives CASSPARLAGDYEQYF.

The rearrangement links TRBV5-6 to TRBJ1-2; TRBD1 matches 7 bases. This CDR3 has 15 residues. CDR1 is SGHDT and CDR2 is YYEEEE in the germline V gene. Trimming cost V 5 bases and J 4 bases; bases outside gene matches: 11. The CDR3 DNA is TGTGCCAGCAGAAAAACTATACAGGGGACCTATGGCTACACCTTC. Amino acid sequence: CASRKTIQGTYGYTF.

The CDR3 reads CAISGQGGSPLHF. The CDR3 bases are TGTGCCATCAGTGGACAGGGGGGTTCACCCCTCCACTTT. This chain uses TRBV10-3 with TRBJ1-6; 9 bases are a match to TRBD1. Germline trimming cut 4 bases from V and 9 bases from J; bases unmatched to any gene: 1. CDR1 is ENHRY, CDR2 SYGVKD, per germline. The CDR3 has 13 amino acids.

The chain couples TRBV6-1 to TRBJ2-7; 8 nucleotides agree with TRBD1. V gave up 4 bases and J gave up 2 bases; unmatched junction bases: 10. This CDR3 has 16 amino acids. CDR1 is MNHNS and CDR2 is SASEGT in the germline V gene. The CDR3 bases are TGTGCCAGCAGTGTCAAGACAGGGGTGGTAACCTACGAGCAGTACTTC. Translation: CASSVKTGVVTYEQYF.

In DNA form, the CDR3 reads TGTGCCAGCTCACCAAGGGTCGGGGCCGGGGAGCTGTTTTTT. Its protein product is CASSPRVGAGELFF. The chain couples TRBV18 to TRBJ2-2; weak D call: TRBD2 (5 bases). There are 14 residues in the CDR3. Germline V gene lookup returns CDR1 KGHSH and CDR2 LQKENI. Trimming cost V 2 bases and J 6 bases, with 10 bases left between them.

A remark on this clone: At the DNA level, this CDR3 is encoded by other sequences in the same sample as well. The rearrangement joins TRBV5-6 to TRBJ1-2; no clear D gene. This CDR3 spans 13 amino acids. Germline V gene sequence: CDR1 SGHDT, CDR2 YYEEEE. V lost 4 bases and J 2 bases, leaving 9 bases between the germline ends. The chain's CDR3 is CASSVSSNYGYTF. The CDR3 nucleotides are TGTGCCAGCAGCGTCAGTAGCAACTATGGCTACACCTTC.

V is TRBV11-2 and J is TRBJ1-4; D uncertain. Germline lookup yields CDR1 SGHAT and CDR2 FQNNGV. The CDR3 spans 14 residues. Between the trimmed V and J ends, which lost 2 bases and 4 bases, there was a span of 8 bases. CDR3 DNA: TGTGCCAGCAGCTTACGGGGAGATAATGAAAAACTGTTTTTT. It translates to CASSLRGDNEKLFF.

The V call is TRBV6-4, the J call TRBJ2-1; tentatively, D is TRBD1 (6 bases). Trimming shortened V by 6 bases and J by 4 bases, and 16 bases separated the two germline ends. Germline-derived CDR1 and CDR2 are MRHNA and SNTAGT. The CDR3 consists of 15 residues. The CDR3, as DNA: TGTGCCAGCAGCCCTCAGGGGTGGAATTACAATGAGCAGTTCTTC. It specifies CASSPQGWNYNEQFF.